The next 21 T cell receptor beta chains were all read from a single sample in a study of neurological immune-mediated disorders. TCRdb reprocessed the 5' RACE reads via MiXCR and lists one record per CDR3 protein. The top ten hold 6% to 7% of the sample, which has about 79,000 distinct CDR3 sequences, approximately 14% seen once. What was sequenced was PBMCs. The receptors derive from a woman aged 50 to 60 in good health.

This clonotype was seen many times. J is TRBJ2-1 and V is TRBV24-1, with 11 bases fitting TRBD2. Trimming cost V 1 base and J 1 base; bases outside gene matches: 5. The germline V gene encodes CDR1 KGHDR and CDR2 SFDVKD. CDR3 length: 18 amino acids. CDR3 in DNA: TGTGCCACCAGTGATTTTGGGCTAGCGGGAGGTTCCTACAATGAGCAGTTCTTC. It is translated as CATSDFGLAGGSYNEQFF.

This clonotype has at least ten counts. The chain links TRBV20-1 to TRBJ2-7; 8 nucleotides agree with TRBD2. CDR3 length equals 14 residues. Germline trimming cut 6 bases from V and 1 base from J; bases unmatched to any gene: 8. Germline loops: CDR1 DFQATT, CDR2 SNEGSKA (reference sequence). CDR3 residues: CSAKAGAGSYEQYF. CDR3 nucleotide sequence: TGCAGTGCCAAAGCGGGAGCGGGATCCTACGAGCAGTACTTC.

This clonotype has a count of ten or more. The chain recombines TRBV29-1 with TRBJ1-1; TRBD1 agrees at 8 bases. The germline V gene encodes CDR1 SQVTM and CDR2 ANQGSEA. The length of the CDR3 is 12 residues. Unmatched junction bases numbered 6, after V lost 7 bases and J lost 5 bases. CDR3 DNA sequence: TGCAGCGCCGGACAGGGAAGTACTGAAGCTTTCTTT. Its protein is CSAGQGSTEAFF.

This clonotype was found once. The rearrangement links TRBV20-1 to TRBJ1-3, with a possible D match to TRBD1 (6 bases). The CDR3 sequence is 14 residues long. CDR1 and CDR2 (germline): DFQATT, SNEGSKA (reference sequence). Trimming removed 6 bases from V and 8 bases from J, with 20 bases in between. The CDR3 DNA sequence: TGCAGTGCGCCTGGCAGGGGAAAAGGGTACACCATATATTTT. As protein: CSAPGRGKGYTIYF.

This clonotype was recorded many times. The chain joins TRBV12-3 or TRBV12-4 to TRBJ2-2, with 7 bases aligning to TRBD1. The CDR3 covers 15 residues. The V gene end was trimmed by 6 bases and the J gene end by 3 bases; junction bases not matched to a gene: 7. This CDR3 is CASRRQGRDTGELFF. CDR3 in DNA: TGTGCCAGCAGACGACAGGGTCGGGACACCGGGGAGCTGTTTTTT.

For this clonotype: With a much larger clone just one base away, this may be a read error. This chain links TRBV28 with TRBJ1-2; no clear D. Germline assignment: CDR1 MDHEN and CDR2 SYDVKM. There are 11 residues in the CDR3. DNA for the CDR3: TGTGCCAGCGGACCCAACTATGACTACACCTTC. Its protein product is CASGPNYDYTF.

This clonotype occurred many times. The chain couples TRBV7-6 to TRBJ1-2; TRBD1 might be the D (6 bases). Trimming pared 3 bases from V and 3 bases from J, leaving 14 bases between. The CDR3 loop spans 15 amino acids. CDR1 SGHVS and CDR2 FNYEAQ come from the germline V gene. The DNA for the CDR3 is TGTGCCAGCAGCTTGATACCAGGGGCGGACTATGGCTACACCTTC. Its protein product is CASSLIPGADYGYTF.

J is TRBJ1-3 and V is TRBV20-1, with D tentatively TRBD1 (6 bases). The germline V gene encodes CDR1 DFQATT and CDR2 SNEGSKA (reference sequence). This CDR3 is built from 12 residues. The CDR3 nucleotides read TGCAGGACAGGACCCCCTGGAAACACCATATATTTT. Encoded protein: CRTGPPGNTIYF.

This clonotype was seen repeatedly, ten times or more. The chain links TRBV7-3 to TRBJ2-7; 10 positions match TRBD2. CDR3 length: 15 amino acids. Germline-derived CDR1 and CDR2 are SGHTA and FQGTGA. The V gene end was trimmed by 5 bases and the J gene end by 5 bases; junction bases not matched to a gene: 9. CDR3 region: CASSGAGTSVDEQYF. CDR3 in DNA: TGTGCCAGCAGCGGTGCCGGGACTAGCGTGGACGAGCAGTACTTC.

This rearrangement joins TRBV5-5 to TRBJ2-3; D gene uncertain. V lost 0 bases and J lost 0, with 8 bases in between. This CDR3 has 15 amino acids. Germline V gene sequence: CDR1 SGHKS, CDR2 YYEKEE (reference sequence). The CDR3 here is CASSLDGFSTDTQYF. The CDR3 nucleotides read TGTGCCAGCAGCTTGGACGGTTTTAGCACAGATACGCAGTATTTT.

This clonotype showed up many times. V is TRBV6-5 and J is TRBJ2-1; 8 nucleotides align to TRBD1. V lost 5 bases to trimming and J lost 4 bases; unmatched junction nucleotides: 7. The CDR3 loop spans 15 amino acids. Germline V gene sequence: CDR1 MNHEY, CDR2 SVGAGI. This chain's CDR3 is CASSRQGRSYNEQFF. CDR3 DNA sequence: TGTGCCAGCAGTCGACAGGGGCGATCTTACAATGAGCAGTTCTTC.

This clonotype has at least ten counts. CDR3 coding DNA: TGTGCCAGCAGTCTGTCCGGGACTAGGTCCTCCTACGAGCAGTACTTC. Translated: CASSLSGTRSSYEQYF. V gene TRBV28 combines with J gene TRBJ2-7; 8 nucleotides match TRBD2. The V gene end was trimmed by 5 bases and the J gene end by 0 bases; junction bases not matched to a gene: 9. Germline values: CDR1 MDHEN, CDR2 SYDVKM. This CDR3 region has 16 residues.

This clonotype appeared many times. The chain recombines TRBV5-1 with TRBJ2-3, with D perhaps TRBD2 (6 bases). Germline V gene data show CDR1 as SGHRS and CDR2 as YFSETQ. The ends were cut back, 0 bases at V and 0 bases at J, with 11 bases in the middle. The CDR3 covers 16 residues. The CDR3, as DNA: TGCGCCAGCAGCTTGGTGTTAGCGGATAGCACAGATACGCAGTATTTT. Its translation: CASSLVLADSTDTQYF.

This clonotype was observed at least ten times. The CDR3 nucleotides are TGCGCCAGCAGCTTGGATCTAGCGGGAAGGAGTGAGCAGTTCTTC. Its translation is CASSLDLAGRSEQFF. The chain is built from TRBV5-1 and TRBJ2-1, with 9 bases lining up with TRBD2. The CDR3 loop spans 15 amino acids. With V trimmed by 0 bases and J by 9 bases, 7 bases remained unmatched. CDR1 SGHRS and CDR2 YFSETQ come from the germline V gene.

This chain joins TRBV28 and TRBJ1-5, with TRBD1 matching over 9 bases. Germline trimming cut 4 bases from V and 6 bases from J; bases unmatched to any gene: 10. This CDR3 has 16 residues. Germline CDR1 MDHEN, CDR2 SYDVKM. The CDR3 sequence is CASSWEQGARVQPQHF. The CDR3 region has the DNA TGTGCCAGCAGTTGGGAACAGGGGGCAAGGGTTCAGCCCCAGCATTTT.

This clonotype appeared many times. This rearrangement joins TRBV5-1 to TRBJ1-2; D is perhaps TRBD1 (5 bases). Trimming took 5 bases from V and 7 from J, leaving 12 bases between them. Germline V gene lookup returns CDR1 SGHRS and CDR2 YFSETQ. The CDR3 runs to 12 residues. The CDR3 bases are TGCGCCAGCAGTTCCAGGGAATTTGGCTACACCTTC. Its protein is CASSSREFGYTF.

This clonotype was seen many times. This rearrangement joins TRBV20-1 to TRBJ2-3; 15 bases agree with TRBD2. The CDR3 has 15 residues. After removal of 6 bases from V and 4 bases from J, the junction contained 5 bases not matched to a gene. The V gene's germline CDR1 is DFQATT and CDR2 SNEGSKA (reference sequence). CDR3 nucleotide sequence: TGCAGTGCCCGGACTAGCGGGGGGGCCTCAGATACGCAGTATTTT. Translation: CSARTSGGASDTQYF.

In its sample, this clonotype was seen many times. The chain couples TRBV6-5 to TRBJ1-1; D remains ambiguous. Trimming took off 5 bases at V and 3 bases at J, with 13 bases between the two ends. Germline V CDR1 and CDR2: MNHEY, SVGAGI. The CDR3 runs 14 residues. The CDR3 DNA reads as TGTGCCAGCAGTCAACTTCTCGGGGACACTGAAGCTTTCTTT. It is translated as CASSQLLGDTEAFF.

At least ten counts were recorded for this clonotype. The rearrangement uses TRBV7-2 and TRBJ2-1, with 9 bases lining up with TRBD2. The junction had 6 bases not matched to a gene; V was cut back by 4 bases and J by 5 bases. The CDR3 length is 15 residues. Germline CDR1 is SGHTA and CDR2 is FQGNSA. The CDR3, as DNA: TGTGCCAGCAGCTCTACTAGCGGGCGCCACAATGAGCAGTTCTTC. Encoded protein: CASSSTSGRHNEQFF.

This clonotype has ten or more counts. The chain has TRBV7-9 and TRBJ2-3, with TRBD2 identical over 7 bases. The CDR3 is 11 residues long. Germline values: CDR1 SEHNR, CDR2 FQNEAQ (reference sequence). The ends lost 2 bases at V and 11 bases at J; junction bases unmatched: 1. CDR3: CASSLSGGQYF. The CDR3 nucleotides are TGTGCCAGCAGCTTATCGGGAGGGCAGTATTTT.

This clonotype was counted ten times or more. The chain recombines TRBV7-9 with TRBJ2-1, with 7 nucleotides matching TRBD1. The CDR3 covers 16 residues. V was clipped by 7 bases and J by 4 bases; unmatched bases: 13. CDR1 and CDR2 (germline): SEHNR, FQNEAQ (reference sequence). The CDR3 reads CASTAAGTVLYNEQFF. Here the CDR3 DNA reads TGTGCCAGCACCGCCGCCGGGACAGTTCTATACAATGAGCAGTTCTTC.